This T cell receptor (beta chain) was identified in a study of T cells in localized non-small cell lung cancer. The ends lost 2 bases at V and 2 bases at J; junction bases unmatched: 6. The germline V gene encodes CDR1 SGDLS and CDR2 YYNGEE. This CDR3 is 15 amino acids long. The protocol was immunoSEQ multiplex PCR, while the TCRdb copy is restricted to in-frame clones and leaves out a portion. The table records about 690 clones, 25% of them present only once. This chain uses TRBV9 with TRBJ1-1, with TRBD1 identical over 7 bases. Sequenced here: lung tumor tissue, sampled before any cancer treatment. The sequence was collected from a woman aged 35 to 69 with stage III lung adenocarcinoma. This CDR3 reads CASSVNDRVNTEAFF. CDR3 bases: TGTGCCAGCAGCGTCAACGACAGGGTTAACACTGAAGCTTTCTTT.